Listed below are T cell receptor beta chains from one sample, sequenced in a study of T cells in tumors and immune-related adverse events. Generated by immunoSEQ multiplex PCR, the TCRdb table keeps only in-frame clones and is missing some. The top ten hold more than 1.4% of the sample, which has roughly 10,000 clones, under 95% seen once. This sample comprised lymph node tissue, obtained from a patient treated with anti-PD-1 therapy. The receptors were sampled from a female donor with metastatic renal cell carcinoma. CDR3s include the opening cysteine and the closing phenylalanine or tryptophan. The D gene is left open where the match is weak. Size tells how often a clone was seen (once, few, many) or the class of an expanded clone, and some rows leave it out.

TRBV6-4	TRBJ2-5	NA	NA	CASSEFAGAETQYF	TGTGCCAGCAGTGAGTTCGCAGGGGCGGAGACCCAGTACTTC
TRBV7-6	TRBJ1-3	NA	NA	CASSSPATGNTIYF	TGTGCCAGCAGCTCCCCCGCTACTGGAAACACCATATATTTT
TRBV28	TRBJ1-5	TRBD1	NA	CASSYDRGQPQHF	TGTGCCAGCAGCTATGACAGGGGCCAGCCCCAGCATTTT
TRBV5-5	TRBJ2-3	TRBD2	NA	CASSLGASGWYTDTQYF	TGTGCCAGCAGCCTAGGGGCTAGCGGGTGGTACACAGATACGCAGTATTTT
TRBV28	TRBJ1-2	NA	NA	CASSLGTGGYTF	TGTGCCAGCAGTTTAGGAACAGGCGGCTACACCTTC
TRBV2	TRBJ1-5	TRBD1	once	CASSGTGEQPQHF	TGTGCCAGCAGTGGGACAGGGGAGCAGCCCCAGCATTTT
TRBV12-5	TRBJ1-2	TRBD1	NA	CASGLSPMTGTRGYTF	TGTGCTAGTGGTTTGTCTCCCATGACAGGGACGAGGGGCTACACCTTC
TRBV6-1	TRBJ2-7	NA	NA	CASSGTGGRGEQYF	TGTGCCAGCAGTGGGACAGGCGGGAGAGGCGAGCAGTACTTC
TRBV5-1	TRBJ1-1	NA	once	CASSWDANTEAFF	TGCGCCAGCAGTTGGGACGCAAACACTGAAGCTTTCTTT
TRBV5-1	TRBJ1-4	TRBD1	NA	CASSAGTGREKLFF	TGCGCCAGCAGCGCCGGGACAGGGCGGGAAAAACTGTTTTTT
TRBV7-2	TRBJ1-3	NA	NA	CASSLGGAGVLGNTIYF	TGTGCCAGCAGCTTAGGAGGGGCAGGGGTGCTAGGAAACACCATATATTTT
TRBV19	TRBJ1-1	NA	NA	CASTRQMMNTEAFF	TGTGCCAGTACTAGACAGATGATGAACACTGAAGCTTTCTTT
TRBV28	TRBJ1-5	NA	NA	CASSLRGIGSATLNQPQHF	TGTGCCAGCAGTTTACGGGGGATCGGGTCGGCAACCCTGAATCAGCCCCAGCATTTT
TRBV7-2	TRBJ2-4	TRBD2	NA	CASSFKTSAFPQYF	TGTGCCAGCAGCTTCAAAACTAGCGCTTTTCCTCAGTACTTC
TRBV20-1	TRBJ2-1	NA	NA	CSAPSHNEQFF	TGCAGTGCTCCCTCTCACAATGAGCAGTTCTTC
TRBV27	TRBJ2-5	NA	NA	CASSLQGPETQYF	TGTGCCAGCAGTCTCCAGGGTCCGGAGACCCAGTACTTC
TRBV19	TRBJ2-3	TRBD1	once	CASSIVSGTDGSDTQYF	TGTGCCAGTAGTATAGTGTCTGGGACAGATGGGTCAGATACGCAGTATTTT
TRBV6-5	TRBJ1-2	NA	NA	CASSYLSNRDGYTF	TGTGCCAGCAGTTACCTCAGTAACAGGGATGGCTACACCTTC
TRBV18	TRBJ1-2	TRBD1	NA	CASSPSTGGTHNYGYTF	TGTGCCAGCTCACCCTCCACAGGGGGTACCCACAACTATGGCTACACCTTC
TRBV7-9	TRBJ1-2	NA	NA	CASSSTTTPNRPYTF	TGTGCCAGCAGCTCCACGACTACTCCTAACAGGCCCTACACCTTC
TRBV14	TRBJ2-1	NA	once	CASSLLQVTLGSHNEQFF	TGTGCCAGCAGCCTCCTTCAAGTGACCCTCGGGAGTCACAATGAGCAGTTCTTC
TRBV7-2	TRBJ1-5	TRBD1	NA	CASSAPGDSYNQPQHF	TGTGCCAGCAGCGCCCCAGGGGACAGCTACAATCAGCCCCAGCATTTT
TRBV4-1	TRBJ1-1	NA	few	CASSQEIVNTEAFF	TGCGCCAGCAGCCAAGAGATCGTGAACACTGAAGCTTTCTTT
TRBV25-1	TRBJ2-5	NA	NA	CASSVGRDEGTQYF	TGTGCCAGCAGTGTGGGTCGGGATGAAGGGACCCAGTACTTC
TRBV13	TRBJ2-7	NA	NA	CASSLDAPGGYEQYF	TGTGCCAGCAGCTTAGACGCCCCCGGGGGATACGAGCAGTACTTC
TRBV4-2	TRBJ2-4	NA	NA	CASSQEGGLPGVNKNIQYF	TGTGCCAGCAGCCAAGAGGGAGGTCTACCGGGGGTTAACAAAAACATTCAGTACTTC
TRBV11-3	TRBJ1-2	NA	NA	CASSFGGYGYTF	TGTGCCAGCAGCTTCGGTGGCTATGGCTACACCTTC
TRBV21-1	TRBJ2-2	NA	NA	CASRLAGEDTGELFF	TGTGCCAGCAGACTAGCGGGGGAGGACACCGGGGAGCTGTTTTTT
TRBV14	TRBJ1-2	NA	NA	CASSQVGSYGYTF	TGTGCCAGCAGCCAAGTAGGGTCCTATGGCTACACCTTC
TRBV28	TRBJ2-5	NA	NA	CASSFLELETQYF	TGTGCCAGCAGTTTTTTAGAGTTGGAGACCCAGTACTTC
TRBV13	TRBJ2-7	NA	NA	CASSAPGSGSREQYF	TGTGCCAGCAGCGCACCCGGGAGTGGATCTCGCGAGCAGTACTTC
TRBV18	TRBJ1-2	TRBD1	NA	CASSPAQGEWYGYTF	TGTGCCAGCTCACCTGCACAGGGGGAATGGTATGGCTACACCTTC
TRBV13	TRBJ2-7	TRBD2	NA	CASSSVGGVYEQYF	TGTGCCAGCAGCTCCGTGGGGGGGGTTTACGAGCAGTACTTC
TRBV4-1	TRBJ2-7	NA	NA	CASSQVLAQSAEQYF	TGCGCCAGCAGCCAAGTTCTGGCACAGAGTGCCGAGCAGTACTTC
TRBV7-8	TRBJ2-2	TRBD2	NA	CASSLSRTSGRTGELFF	TGTGCCAGCAGCTTATCTCGGACTAGTGGGAGGACCGGGGAGCTGTTTTTT
TRBV14	TRBJ2-4	TRBD1	NA	CASSQLTGGEDIQYF	TGTGCCAGCAGCCAATTAACAGGGGGCGAAGACATTCAGTACTTC
TRBV6-1	TRBJ1-4	TRBD1	once	CASSWGQGNEKLFF	TGTGCCAGCTCCTGGGGACAGGGAAATGAAAAACTGTTTTTT
TRBV19	TRBJ1-1	TRBD1	NA	CASRLGQGWTEAFF	TGTGCCAGTAGGCTGGGACAGGGGTGGACTGAAGCTTTCTTT
TRBV5-5	TRBJ2-7	NA	NA	CASSLLRDRSYEQYF	TGTGCCAGCAGCTTGCTTCGGGACCGTTCCTACGAGCAGTACTTC
TRBV29-1	TRBJ2-3	TRBD2	NA	CSVETRRGDTDTQYF	TGCAGCGTTGAAACACGGCGGGGGGACACAGATACGCAGTATTTT
TRBV7-8	TRBJ2-2	NA	NA	CASTITMEGELFF	TGTGCCAGCACAATCACGATGGAAGGGGAGCTGTTTTTT
TRBV6-5	TRBJ2-7	NA	NA	CASRSTSYEQYF	TGTGCCAGCCGGAGCACGAGCTACGAGCAGTACTTC
TRBV7-2	TRBJ1-2	NA	NA	CATLRRLDMESFNYGYTF	TGTGCCACTCTTCGGCGATTAGATATGGAGAGTTTTAACTATGGCTACACCTTC
TRBV9	TRBJ1-2	NA	NA	CASSVSGVASGYTF	TGTGCCAGCAGCGTATCCGGGGTGGCCAGTGGCTACACCTTC
TRBV7-2	TRBJ1-2	NA	NA	CASSLSGHVGGGYTF	TGTGCCAGCAGCTTATCTGGGCATGTAGGGGGAGGCTACACCTTC
TRBV6-5	TRBJ2-1	TRBD2	NA	CASSYGGSRHGEQFF	TGTGCCAGCAGTTACGGCGGGAGCAGACATGGTGAGCAGTTCTTC
TRBV11-3	TRBJ2-2	NA	NA	CASSFRGTGELFF	TGTGCCAGCAGCTTCAGGGGCACCGGGGAGCTGTTTTTT
TRBV7-2	TRBJ1-3	NA	NA	CASSLQAGTTSGNTIYF	TGTGCCAGCAGCTTACAGGCCGGTACGACATCTGGAAACACCATATATTTT
TRBV2	TRBJ1-1	NA	NA	CASSERTAWTEAFF	TGTGCCAGCAGTGAAAGGACAGCGTGGACTGAAGCTTTCTTT
TRBV2	TRBJ1-5	NA	NA	CASSAGSSNQPQHF	TGTGCCAGCAGTGCAGGCAGTAGCAATCAGCCCCAGCATTTT
TRBV7-2	TRBJ1-1	NA	NA	CASSLARENTEAFF	TGTGCCAGCAGCTTAGCAAGGGAAAACACTGAAGCTTTCTTT
TRBV12-5	TRBJ2-1	NA	few	CASGSPRTALPDNEQFF	TGTGCTAGTGGTTCACCGCGGACAGCCCTCCCGGACAATGAGCAGTTCTTC
TRBV7-9	TRBJ2-3	TRBD2	NA	CASSLGAGMMDTQYF	TGTGCCAGCAGCTTAGGAGCGGGGATGATGGATACGCAGTATTTT
TRBV7-9	TRBJ2-1	NA	NA	CASSLGPRLLDPNEQFF	TGTGCCAGCAGCTTAGGCCCACGATTACTAGATCCCAATGAGCAGTTCTTC
TRBV4-2	TRBJ2-5	NA	NA	CASSQGVQGETQYF	TGTGCCAGCAGCCAAGGTGTTCAGGGAGAGACCCAGTACTTC